The 5 T cell receptor beta chains reported below all come from one sample, sequenced in a study of T cells after yellow fever vaccination. One entry per CDR3 protein results from TCRdb running MiXCR on the 5' RACE reads. This table holds about 340,000 distinct CDR3 sequences, roughly 8.7% found once. Sample: PBMCs, taken on the day of the first yellow fever vaccination. The receptors originated from a man between 18 and 35 years old who received the YFV17D yellow fever vaccine.

The chain employs TRBV6-6 and TRBJ2-3; D unresolved. Germline values: CDR1 MNHNY, CDR2 SVGAGI (reference sequence). Trimming removed 8 bases from V and 6 bases from J, with 9 bases in between. This CDR3 has 11 amino acids. CDR3 protein: CASGLGDTQYF. As DNA, the CDR3 is TGTGCCAGCGGCCTCGGGGATACGCAGTATTTT.

The V call is TRBV15, the J call TRBJ1-5; 12 bases are a match to TRBD1. The CDR3 is 15 amino acids. The J segment lost 3 bases and the V segment lost 4 bases, leaving 1 base of the junction unmatched. Germline V gives CDR1 LNHNV, CDR2 YYDKDF (reference sequence). In nucleotides, the CDR3 is TGTGCCACCAGCACGGGACAGGGGGCCAATCAGCCCCAGCATTTT. Residues: CATSTGQGANQPQHF.

This clonotype occurred a few times. V usage is TRBV12-3 or TRBV12-4 and J usage is TRBJ2-1, with D possibly called TRBD1 or TRBD2 (5 bases each). The germline V and J ends were trimmed by 6 bases and 9 bases, with 12 bases remaining between them. The CDR3 is 12 residues long. Written as DNA, the CDR3 is TGTGCCAGCAGCGAGGGGACGATTGAGCAGTTCTTC. Translation: CASSEGTIEQFF.

J is TRBJ2-1 and V is TRBV12-3 or TRBV12-4, with D possibly matching TRBD1 (6 bases). The CDR3 runs to 15 residues. The V end was cut by 5 bases, the J end by 1 base, with 12 bases between. This CDR3 reads CASSKGGESYNEQFF. In DNA, the CDR3 is TGTGCCAGCAGTAAAGGGGGAGAATCCTACAATGAGCAGTTCTTC.

The chain couples TRBV5-1 to TRBJ1-5; D is undetermined. The ends were cut back, 0 bases at V and 4 bases at J, with 5 bases in the middle. CDR3 length: 13 residues. Germline-derived CDR1 and CDR2 are SGHRS and YFSETQ. The DNA for the CDR3 is TGCGCCAGCAGCTTGGAGAATAATCAGCCCCAGCATTTT. It translates to CASSLENNQPQHF.